The T cell receptor beta chain under discussion was sequenced for a study of blood T cell repertoires in COVID-19. V was cut by 4 bases and J by 3 bases, with 6 bases left in between. Germline V gene lookup returns CDR1 SNHLY and CDR2 FYNNEI. The CDR3 extends over 13 amino acids. Produced via immunoSEQ multiplex PCR; TCRdb's table is partial and in-frame only. The data hold roughly 220,000 clones, with around 84% observed a single time. The table lists this clone with a count of one. The clonotype originates from a woman aged 40 to 50 who had recovered from COVID-19. Sample: peripheral blood. J is TRBJ1-4 and V is TRBV2; weak D call: TRBD1 (5 bases). CDR3 residues: CASSARANEKLFF. The DNA for the CDR3 is TGTGCCAGCAGTGCCAGGGCTAATGAAAAACTGTTTTTT.